This entry concerns a single T cell receptor (beta chain). Its antigen is not known. This record comes from a study of T cell responses to AZD1222 COVID-19 vaccine. Study-wide results and limits: In a largely white British group with more females than males, clonal diversity was possibly underestimated. Among vaccine-associated CD4 TCRs, coverage spanned spike, with dominance at 160-218 and 743-854.

Pooled samples include second doses given at about 4 or 12 weeks. The table came from immunoSEQ multiplex PCR; TCRdb's copy has only in-frame clones and leaves some out. Among over 90,000 clones listed, more than 75% were seen once. The sequence was collected from an adult who received the AZD1222 COVID-19 vaccine. Sequenced here: peripheral blood, sampled 28 days after the second AZD1222 dose.

The CDR3 nucleotides are TGTGCCAGCTCACCAGTCCAAGCTATCGAGAGGTTTTTT. It encodes CASSPVQAIERFF. The chain joins TRBV18 to TRBJ1-4, with no clear D. Looked up from germline, CDR1 is KGHSH and CDR2 is LQKENI. CDR3 size: 13 residues. V lost 2 bases and J 16 bases, leaving 17 bases between the germline ends.